A single sample is the source of the 8 T cell receptor beta chains below, sequenced in a study of blood T cell repertoires in COVID-19. The table came from immunoSEQ multiplex PCR; TCRdb's copy has only in-frame clones and leaves some out. The sample gives about 150,000 clones, around 83% of which show up once; 25% to 30% is in the top ten. Material: peripheral blood. These receptor sequences come from a woman aged 55-70 years with acute or convalescent COVID-19.

This chain's CDR3 is CASSRSRGRSSYEQYF. The CDR3 nucleotides are TGTGCCAGCTCACGCTCCCGGGGAAGGAGCTCCTACGAGCAGTACTTC. V gene TRBV18 combines with J gene TRBJ2-7, with a possible D match to TRBD2 (5 bases). The germline V gene encodes CDR1 KGHSH and CDR2 LQKENI. The CDR3 spans 16 residues. V was cut by 4 bases and J by 0 bases, with 16 bases left in between.

To note about this clone: The junction shows a germline mismatch at one end, possibly a read error. V and J are TRBV18 and TRBJ2-3; 7 nucleotides agree with TRBD2. Germline V gene lookup returns CDR1 KGHSH and CDR2 LQKENI. The CDR3 spans 15 residues. This CDR3 is CASSPSLTSIDTQYF. The CDR3 bases are TGTGCCAGCTCACCTAGCCTGACTAGCATAGATACGCAGTATTTT.

This sequence joins TRBV13 and TRBJ2-2, with a tentative D call TRBD1 (6 bases). Per the germline V gene, CDR1 is PRHDT and CDR2 is FYEKMQ (reference sequence). The V end lost 5 bases, the J end lost 3 bases, and 13 bases lay between the germline ends. The CDR3 covers 15 residues. CDR3 loop: CASSVGHRYTGELFF. CDR3 in DNA: TGTGCCAGCAGCGTGGGACACCGATACACCGGGGAGCTGTTTTTT. The complete variable domain, with remaining parts taken from reference TRBV13 and TRBJ2-2, reads AAGVIQSPRHLIKEKRETATLKCYPIPRHDTVYWYQQGPGQDPQFLISFYEKMQSDKGSIPDRFSAQQFSDYHSELNMSSLELGDSALYFCASSVGHRYTGELFFGEGSRLTVL.

The CDR3 loop is CASSMGQGFEKLFF. In DNA form, the CDR3 reads TGTGCCAGTAGTATGGGACAGGGATTTGAAAAACTGTTTTTT. V is TRBV19 and J is TRBJ1-4; 9 bases match TRBD1. Trimming took 3 bases from V and 7 from J; bases not matched to a gene: 3. The length of the CDR3 is 14 residues. CDR1 is LNHDA and CDR2 is SQIVND in the germline V gene (reference sequence).

In its sample, this clone was seen a few times. This chain uses TRBV6-5 with TRBJ2-6; no firm D call. Germline CDR1 MNHEY, CDR2 SVGAGI. This CDR3 spans 15 amino acids. V lost 3 bases and J lost 4, with 10 bases in between. The CDR3 bases are TGTGCCAGCAGTTATCAGAGGTCCGGGGCCAACGTCCTGACTTTC. Its protein product is CASSYQRSGANVLTF.

The chain carries TRBV12-3 or TRBV12-4 and TRBJ1-5, with D unclear. This CDR3 spans 13 amino acids. V was trimmed by 6 bases and J by 6 bases, leaving 12 bases between them. CDR3 in amino acids: CASRRGRLQPQHF. CDR3 bases: TGTGCCAGCAGAAGAGGGCGACTTCAGCCCCAGCATTTT.

The V and J genes are TRBV30 and TRBJ2-1, with 8 bases fitting TRBD2. Germline-derived CDR1 and CDR2 are GTSNPN and SVGIG (reference sequence). V was pared by 2 bases and J by 0 bases, with 9 bases of the junction left unmatched. The CDR3 consists of 17 residues. This CDR3 reads CAWSTGRGSLSYNEQFF. Here the CDR3 DNA reads TGTGCCTGGAGTACCGGGAGGGGGAGCCTCTCCTACAATGAGCAGTTCTTC.

J is TRBJ1-1 and V is TRBV11-1; D remains ambiguous. The V end was cut by 10 bases, the J end by 1 base, with 13 bases between. CDR3 size: 13 residues. Looked up from germline, CDR1 is SGHAT and CDR2 is FQDESV (reference sequence). Here the CDR3 reads CATCRSENTEAFF. Written as DNA, the CDR3 is TGTGCCACGTGTCGCAGTGAGAACACTGAAGCTTTCTTT.